This TCR beta chain emerged from a study of T cell changes during pregnancy in multiple sclerosis. Sequencing used immunoSEQ multiplex PCR; TCRdb keeps in-frame clones, though not all of them. The table includes over 90,000 clones, roughly 92% detected once. This CDR3 is built from 15 residues. CDR1 SGHRS and CDR2 YFSETQ come from the germline V gene. V shed 5 bases and J 3 bases; nucleotides not matched to a gene: 10. This receptor was obtained from a female donor with multiple sclerosis, enrolled in a pregnancy study. Sequences were derived from peripheral blood, sampled after pregnancy. J is TRBJ2-7 and V is TRBV5-1; 8 bases line up with TRBD2. The CDR3 nucleotides are TGCGCCAGCAGTCGGGAGGCGGGAGGTAACTACGAGCAGTACTTC. Residues: CASSREAGGNYEQYF. Full variable domain (missing parts from reference TRBV5-1 and TRBJ2-7): KAGVTQTPRYLIKTRGQQVTLSCSPISGHRSVSWYQQTPGQGLQFLFEYFSETQRNKGNFPGRFSGRQFSNSRSEMNVSTLELGDSALYLCASSREAGGNYEQYFGPGTRLTVT.